This T cell receptor beta chain was found in a study of T-cell reconstitution after alpha-beta-depleted transplantation in children. Whole-study findings and limits: The main origin of T-cell counts and diversity one year after transplant was newly produced T cells. The study reportedly traced alpha-beta T cells about two months after transplant to several hundred expanded graft clones. Recipient T cells and thymic progenitors that survived gave rise to the high TCRbeta diversity observed at day 60 in some patients.

The sample holds many counts of this clonotype. Its antigen is as yet unknown. CDR1 is DFQATT, CDR2 SNEGSKA, per germline (reference sequence). V was pared by 5 bases and J by 6 bases, with 12 bases of the junction left unmatched. There are 15 residues in the CDR3. Library preparation (for TCRbeta) was performed with unique molecular identifiers. TCRdb passed the PCR reads through MiXCR, listing each CDR3 protein once. This table holds about 290,000 distinct CDR3 sequences, 10% found once. This receptor was obtained from a boy under two years old with acute myeloid leukemia, due to receive a stem cell transplant. Sequencing used PBMCs, obtained before TCRalphabeta/CD19-depleted stem cell transplant. The genes are TRBV20-1 and TRBJ2-3; 9 positions match TRBD1. CDR3 protein: CSAVTTQGARDTQYF. CDR3 in DNA: TGCAGTGCTGTGACAACACAGGGGGCGCGGGATACGCAGTATTTT.